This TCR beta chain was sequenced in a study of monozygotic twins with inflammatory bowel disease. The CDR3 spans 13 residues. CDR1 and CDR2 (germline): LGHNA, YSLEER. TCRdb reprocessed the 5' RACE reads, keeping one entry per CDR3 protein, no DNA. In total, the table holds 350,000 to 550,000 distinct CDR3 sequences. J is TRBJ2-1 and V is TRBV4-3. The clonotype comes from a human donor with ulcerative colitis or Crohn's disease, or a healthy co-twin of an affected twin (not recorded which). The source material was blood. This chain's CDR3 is CASSQDFVNEQFF.